A selection of T cell receptor beta chains follows, all from one sample in a study of OX40 agonist ivuxolimab in advanced cancers. Sequenced by immunoSEQ multiplex PCR; TCRdb stores in-frame clones only, minus some. Among about 49,000 clones, around 84% were seen once, and the ten largest hold about 1.5%. The input for sequencing was CD4+ or CD8+ T cells sorted from blood, taken in a trial of the OX40 agonist ivuxolimab. Receptors originate from an adult with an advanced solid tumor such as melanoma, head and neck, liver or kidney cancer. Each CDR3 is given without its conserved first and last residue. Fields, in order: J gene, V gene, CDR3 protein.

TRBJ1-3	TRBV19	ASSILGSGNTIY
TRBJ1-2	TRBV10-3	AISLQGEVYGYT
TRBJ2-1	TRBV6-5	ASSSWPGGNEQF
TRBJ1-6	TRBV5-1	ASSPAGTGGSPLH
TRBJ2-3	TRBV28	ASSQAGGYTDTQY
TRBJ1-6	TRBV9	ASSVDNNSPLH
TRBJ1-1	TRBV5-4	ASRRDGNTEAF
TRBJ2-7	TRBV7-2	ASSFDAYEQY
TRBJ2-5	TRBV7-9	ASGGDRGSLETQY
TRBJ1-6	TRBV5-1	ASSIRDRNSPLH